Sequencing of this T cell receptor beta chain was carried out in a study of cytomegalovirus exposure and HLA in healthy donors. At the level of the study: As an earlier analysis found, some 170 million T cells yielded 100 million to 130 million unique TCR beta sequences. Study-level points and caveats: Relative to equally common others, HLA-associated TCR beta chains showed greater clonal expansion in a later analysis. It was taken for granted in presence/absence analyses that sequencing depth across donors was roughly uniform.

This clone showed up just once. The antigen is not known. 60 Vbeta and 13 Jbeta primers were used in PCR. TCRdb keeps only in-frame clones here, not all; method: immunoSEQ multiplex PCR. The sample comprises fewer than 200,000 clones, roughly 80% of which are singletons, and roughly 3.5% rests with the top ten. V dropped 2 bases and J dropped 2 bases, with 7 bases sitting between them. This CDR3 contains 13 residues. Per germline, CDR1 MRHNA and CDR2 SNTAGT. The sequenced sample consisted of PBMCs. V is TRBV6-4 and J is TRBJ2-7, with D tentatively TRBD1 (6 bases). The sequence was collected from a man aged 25-40 years in good health and CMV-seropositive. Written as DNA, the CDR3 is TGTGCCAGCAGTGACAGGGGGACCTACGAGCAGTACTTC. It specifies CASSDRGTYEQYF.